A single sample gave rise to the 15 T cell receptor beta chains below, sequenced in a study of cytomegalovirus exposure and HLA in healthy donors. This PCR relied on a set of 60 Vbeta primers and 13 Jbeta primers. Produced via immunoSEQ multiplex PCR; TCRdb's table is partial and in-frame only. The sample contains 150,000 to 200,000 clones, 77% of which appear only once. Sequencing was performed on PBMCs. These receptors all stem from a middle-aged man in good health and CMV-seropositive.

This chain links TRBV28 with TRBJ2-5, with 15 bases lining up with TRBD2. This CDR3 has 18 amino acids. The V and J ends lost 5 bases and 1 base, in that order; junction bases with no gene match: 8. Germline V lookup: CDR1 MDHEN, CDR2 SYDVKM. The CDR3 nucleotides read TGTGCCAGCAGTAGCGGACTAGCGGGGGGGCCAATCCAAGAGACCCAGTACTTC. Residues: CASSSGLAGGPIQETQYF. The whole variable domain, filled in from reference TRBV28 and TRBJ2-5, reads DVKVTQSSRYLVKRTGEKVFLECVQDMDHENMFWYRQDPGLGLRLIYFSYDVKMKEKGDIPEGYSVSREKKERFSLILESASTNQTSMYLCASSSGLAGGPIQETQYFGPGTRLLVL.

The rearrangement joins TRBV5-1 to TRBJ2-7; 8 bases are shared with TRBD1. CDR1 and CDR2 from the germline V gene are SGHRS and YFSETQ. After removal of 0 bases from V and 3 bases from J, the junction contained 11 bases not matched to a gene. The CDR3 is 17 amino acids. The CDR3 reads CASSLGTGQALSYEQYF. DNA of the CDR3: TGCGCCAGCAGCTTGGGAACGGGACAGGCTCTTAGCTACGAGCAGTACTTC.

The V and J genes are TRBV27 and TRBJ2-7; D unclear. CDR3 length: 13 residues. Germline CDR1 reads MNHEY; CDR2 reads SMNVEV (reference sequence). Trimming took off 6 bases at V and 9 bases at J, with 18 bases between the two ends. The CDR3: CASSGTWSGGQYF. The DNA of the CDR3 is TGTGCCAGCAGCGGTACGTGGTCAGGTGGGCAGTACTTC.

In the case of this clone: A read error may produce the germline difference seen at one junction end. The CDR3 DNA is TGCAGCGTTGCGGAGTCAGCTGGGAACACCATATATTTT. Translating gives CSVAESAGNTIYF. This sequence joins TRBV29-1 and TRBJ1-3; unclear D gene. This CDR3 has 13 amino acids. Germline CDR1 and CDR2: SQVTM and ANQGSEA.

The chain couples TRBV9 to TRBJ2-5, with 9 bases lining up with TRBD2. Per germline, CDR1 SGDLS and CDR2 YYNGEE. CDR3 length: 16 residues. The junction had 6 bases not matched to a gene; V was cut back by 2 bases and J by 1 base. The CDR3 DNA is TGTGCCAGCAGCGTCACGATAGCGGGGGTCCAAGAGACCCAGTACTTC. This gives the protein CASSVTIAGVQETQYF.

This chain connects TRBV7-2 to TRBJ1-1; D perhaps matches TRBD1 (6 bases). Germline CDR1 SGHTA, CDR2 FQGNSA. CDR3 length: 11 residues. With 4 bases removed from V and 11 bases from J, the gap between germline ends came to 11 bases. CDR3 protein: CASSSAGDAFF. CDR3 DNA sequence: TGTGCCAGCAGCTCGGCAGGGGACGCTTTCTTT.

The chain couples TRBV5-1 to TRBJ2-1, with 14 bases identical to TRBD2. J was trimmed by 0 bases and V by 4 bases; bases with no gene match: 12. This CDR3 is built from 20 residues. The germline gives CDR1 SGHRS, CDR2 YFSETQ. The CDR3 spells CASSTGLAGANDNSYNEQFF. The DNA for the CDR3 is TGCGCCAGCAGCACGGGACTAGCGGGGGCCAATGACAACTCCTACAATGAGCAGTTCTTC. The full variable domain, rest sourced from reference TRBV5-1 and TRBJ2-1, is KAGVTQTPRYLIKTRGQQVTLSCSPISGHRSVSWYQQTPGQGLQFLFEYFSETQRNKGNFPGRFSGRQFSNSRSEMNVSTLELGDSALYLCASSTGLAGANDNSYNEQFFGPGTRLTVL.

This clone has more than one count but fewer than ten. The chain recombines TRBV4-2 with TRBJ2-1; 7 bases match TRBD2. The CDR3 consists of 16 residues. With 0 bases clipped from V and 0 bases from J, the junction kept 2 bases outside the gene matches. Germline CDR1 LGHNA, CDR2 YNFKEQ. This CDR3 is CASSQEGGSSYNEQFF. CDR3 DNA: TGTGCCAGCAGCCAAGAGGGCGGGAGCTCCTACAATGAGCAGTTCTTC.

The chain recombines TRBV5-6 with TRBJ2-5; 7 bases map to TRBD1. The CDR3 has 16 residues. Germline CDR1 reads SGHDT; CDR2 reads YYEEEE. Unmatched junction bases numbered 8, after V lost 0 bases and J lost 3 bases. CDR3 sequence (DNA): TGTGCCAGCAGCTTGGGGAAGACAGGGTGGAAAGAGACCCAGTACTTC. Protein product: CASSLGKTGWKETQYF.

This chain joins TRBV5-1 and TRBJ2-1, with 7 bases lining up with TRBD1. V dropped 4 bases and J dropped 2; count of bases not matched to a gene: 12. The CDR3 is made up of 17 amino acids. Per the germline V gene, CDR1 is SGHRS and CDR2 is YFSETQ. Written as DNA, the CDR3 is TGCGCCAGCAGCCATTATGAAGGGGGCGTCCCCTACAATGAGCAGTTCTTC. Its protein is CASSHYEGGVPYNEQFF.

The V and J genes are TRBV6-1 and TRBJ2-1; a possible D gene is TRBD2 (6 bases). V shed 0 bases and J shed 9 bases, with 15 bases lying between them. Germline lookup yields CDR1 MNHNS and CDR2 SASEGT. The CDR3 is 15 residues long. DNA of the CDR3: TGTGCCAGCAGTGAAGCAAGACTAGGTCGGGGTGAGCAGTTCTTC. This translates into CASSEARLGRGEQFF.

This sequence joins TRBV5-1 and TRBJ2-3, with 9 bases aligning to TRBD2. CDR3 length: 13 amino acids. J lost 3 bases, V lost 7 bases, and 3 bases had no gene match. Germline V CDR1 and CDR2: SGHRS, YFSETQ. CDR3 DNA sequence: TGCGCCAGCGGGCGGGGGGGTACAGATACGCAGTATTTT. This encodes CASGRGGTDTQYF.

This chain connects TRBV19 to TRBJ1-5; D is uncertain. Trimming removed 2 bases at V and 3 bases at J, with 8 bases between. This CDR3 region has 14 residues. Per germline, CDR1 LNHDA and CDR2 SQIVND (reference sequence). The CDR3 protein is CASSITGSNQPQHF. CDR3 coding DNA: TGTGCCAGTAGTATAACCGGGTCCAATCAGCCCCAGCATTTT.

The rearrangement links TRBV4-3 to TRBJ1-2; D is unclear. The CDR3 totals 13 residues. Per germline, CDR1 LGHNA and CDR2 YSLEER. V was clipped by 0 bases and J by 10 bases, with 12 bases between them. The CDR3 DNA follows: TGCGCCAGCAGCCAAGATAAACTAACTGACTACACCTTC. This encodes CASSQDKLTDYTF.

The chain has TRBV7-9 and TRBJ1-6, with 10 bases that match TRBD1. Trimming removed 5 bases from V and 8 bases from J; junction bases left unmatched: 3. The germline V gene encodes CDR1 SEHNR and CDR2 FQNEAQ (reference sequence). The CDR3 sequence is 14 residues long. This CDR3 reads CASSAGQGYSPLHF. The CDR3, as DNA: TGTGCCAGCAGCGCGGGACAGGGGTATTCACCCCTCCACTTT.